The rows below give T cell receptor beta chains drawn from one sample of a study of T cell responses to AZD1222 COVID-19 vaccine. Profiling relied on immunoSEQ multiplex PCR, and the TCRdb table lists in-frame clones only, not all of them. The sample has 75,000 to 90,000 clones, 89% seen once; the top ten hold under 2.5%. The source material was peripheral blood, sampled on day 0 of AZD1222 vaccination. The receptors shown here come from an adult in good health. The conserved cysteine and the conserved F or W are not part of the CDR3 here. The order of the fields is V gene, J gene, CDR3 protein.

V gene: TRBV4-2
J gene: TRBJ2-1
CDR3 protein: ASSQDTLASNEQF

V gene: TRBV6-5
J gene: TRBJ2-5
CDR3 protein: ASIQTSGGAETQY

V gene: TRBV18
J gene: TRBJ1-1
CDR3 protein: ASSPNLDTYEAF

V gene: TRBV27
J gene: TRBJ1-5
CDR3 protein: ASSFLGQANQPQH

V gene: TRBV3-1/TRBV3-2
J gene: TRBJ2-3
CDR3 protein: ASSQVPGQDRTDTQY

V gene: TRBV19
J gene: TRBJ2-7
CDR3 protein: ASSADRGNEQY

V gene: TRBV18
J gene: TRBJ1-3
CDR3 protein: ASSNGQDHSGNTIY

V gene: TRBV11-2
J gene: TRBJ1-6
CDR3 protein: ASSVAPGQMIPNSPLH

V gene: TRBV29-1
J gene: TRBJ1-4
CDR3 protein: SVWKQGSLF

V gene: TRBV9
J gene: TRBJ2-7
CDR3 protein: ASSVDNGASSYEQY

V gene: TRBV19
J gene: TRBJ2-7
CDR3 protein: ARTRDFGLAGGVQY

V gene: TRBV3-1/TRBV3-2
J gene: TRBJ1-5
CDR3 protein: ASSLGTGEYQPQH

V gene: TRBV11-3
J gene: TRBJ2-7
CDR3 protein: ASSGLNRAGAYEQY

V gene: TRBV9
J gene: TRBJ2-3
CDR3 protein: ASSVASRYTDTQY

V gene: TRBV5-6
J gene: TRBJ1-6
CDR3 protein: ASSQRTGSYNSPLH

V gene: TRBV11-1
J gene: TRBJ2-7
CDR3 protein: ASSWDSPSYEQY

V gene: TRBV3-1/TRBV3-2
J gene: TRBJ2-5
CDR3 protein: ASRGGLAGVRETQY

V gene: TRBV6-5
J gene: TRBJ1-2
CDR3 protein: ASKGQGVGYT

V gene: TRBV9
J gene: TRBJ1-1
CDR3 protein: ASSGIRNTEAF

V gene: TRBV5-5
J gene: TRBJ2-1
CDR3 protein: ASSFVVFPSGEQF

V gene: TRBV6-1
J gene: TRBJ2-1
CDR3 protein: ASSETGGRTEQF

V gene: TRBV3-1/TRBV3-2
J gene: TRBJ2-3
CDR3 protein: ASSQGRATRNTDTQY

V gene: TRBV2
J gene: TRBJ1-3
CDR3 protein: ASSAGGGRNTIY

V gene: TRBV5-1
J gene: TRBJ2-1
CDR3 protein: ASSLGLASYNEQF

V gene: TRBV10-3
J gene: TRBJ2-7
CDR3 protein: AISQTYEQY

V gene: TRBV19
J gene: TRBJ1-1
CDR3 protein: ASSIVVGNTEAF

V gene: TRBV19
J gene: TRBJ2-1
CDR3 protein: ASSMMYGRGYNEQF

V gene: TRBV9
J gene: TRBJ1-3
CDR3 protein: ASSVDRNRNTIY

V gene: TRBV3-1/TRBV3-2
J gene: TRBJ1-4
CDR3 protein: ASSRNTGGFEKLF

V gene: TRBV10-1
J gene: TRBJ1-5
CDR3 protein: ASSGDEPKSQPQH

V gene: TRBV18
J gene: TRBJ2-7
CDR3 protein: ASSVTRGGDEQY

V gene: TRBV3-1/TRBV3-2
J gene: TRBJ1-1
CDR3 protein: ASSSGYSNTEAF

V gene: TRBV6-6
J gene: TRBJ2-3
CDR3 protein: ASSYSRRDTQY

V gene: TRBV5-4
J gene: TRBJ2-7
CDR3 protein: ASSSGLATYEQY

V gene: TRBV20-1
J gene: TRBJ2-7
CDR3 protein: SARQIHEQY

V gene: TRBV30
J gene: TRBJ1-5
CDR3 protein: AWSLAGDQPQH

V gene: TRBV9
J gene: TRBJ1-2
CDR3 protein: ASTPGTDDYT

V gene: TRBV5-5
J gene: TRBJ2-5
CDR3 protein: ASSLWEGQETQY

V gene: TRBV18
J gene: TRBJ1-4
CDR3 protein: ASSQDRADEKLF

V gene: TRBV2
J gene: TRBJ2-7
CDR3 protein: ASRGLLSSYEQY

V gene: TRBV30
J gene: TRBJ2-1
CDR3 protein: AWIRAYEQF

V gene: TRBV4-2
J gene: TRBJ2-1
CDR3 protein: ASSQEGARINEQF

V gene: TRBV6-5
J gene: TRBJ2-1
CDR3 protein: ASSYSILAGNNEQF

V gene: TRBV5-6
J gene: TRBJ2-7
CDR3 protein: ASSFLWKGPEQY

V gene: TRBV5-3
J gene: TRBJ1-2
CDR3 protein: ARSLAEDNYGYT

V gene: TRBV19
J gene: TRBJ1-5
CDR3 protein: ASSIFWGAGQPQH

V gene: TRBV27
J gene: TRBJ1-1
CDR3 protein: ASSLVGPTTEAF